These 9 T cell receptor beta chains were all obtained from the same sample, sequenced in a study of blood T cells in healthy people across ages. Primers used in a second PCR of about 7 to 12 cycles were a sample-barcoded 5' primer and a J-beta primer mix. TCRdb re-derived calls from the 5' RACE reads in MiXCR, one entry per CDR3 protein. The sample has roughly 1 million distinct CDR3 sequences, 25% seen once. Another study also made use of these data, one on T cells of mothers and their children.

Sequencing was done on a sample of blood. Every receptor here comes from a girl under 10 years old in good health.

The rearrangement uses TRBV29-1 and TRBJ1-2; D is unresolved. Per germline, CDR1 SQVTM and CDR2 ANQGSEA. The germline V and J ends were trimmed by 6 bases and 1 base, with 9 bases remaining between them. The length of the CDR3 is 12 residues. CDR3 sequence reads: CSVSQYNYGYTF. CDR3 nucleotide sequence: TGCAGCGTATCACAATATAACTATGGCTACACCTTC.

The chain links TRBV6-2 or TRBV6-3 to TRBJ2-4, with 8 bases fitting TRBD1. CDR1 is MNHEY, CDR2 SVGEGT, per germline. Unmatched junction bases numbered 9, after V lost 5 bases and J lost 15 bases. The CDR3 consists of 12 residues. The CDR3 DNA is TGTGCCAGCAGTACGGGACAGGCCGTTGTGTACTTC. Its translation is CASSTGQAVVYF.

The chain combines TRBV9 with TRBJ2-5; 8 nucleotides agree with TRBD2. The last part of the DNA fits TRBJ2-7 better; the J call may be wrong. Germline CDR1 is SGDLS and CDR2 is YYNGEE. CDR3 length equals 15 residues. The CDR3 loop is CASSAAGTSLYEQYF. CDR3 in DNA: TGTGCCAGCAGCGCGGCCGGGACTAGTTTATACGAGCAGTACTTC.

The chain is built from TRBV6-6 and TRBJ1-2; D perhaps matches TRBD1 (6 bases). CDR1 MNHNY and CDR2 SVGAGI come from the germline V gene (reference sequence). There are 15 residues in the CDR3. V was pared by 2 bases and J by 5 bases, with 15 bases between. The CDR3 region is CASSYPYREGYGYTF. CDR3 sequence (DNA): TGTGCCAGCAGTTACCCCTACAGGGAAGGTTATGGCTACACCTTC.

The rearrangement joins TRBV15 to TRBJ2-1, with D hard to call. The length of the CDR3 is 13 residues. V shed 5 bases and J shed 5 bases, with 10 bases lying between them. Germline V gives CDR1 LNHNV, CDR2 YYDKDF (reference sequence). The CDR3 bases are TGTGCCACCAGCCTAGTCGGAAACAATGAGCAGTTCTTC. This encodes CATSLVGNNEQFF.

J is TRBJ2-2 and V is TRBV7-2, with 7 bases aligning to TRBD2. CDR1 SGHTA and CDR2 FQGNSA come from the germline V gene. The CDR3 contains 14 residues. With V trimmed by 2 bases and J by 6 bases, 3 bases remained unmatched. The CDR3 sequence is CASSLLTSSGELFF. Here the CDR3 DNA reads TGTGCCAGCAGCTTACTGACTAGCTCCGGGGAGCTGTTTTTT.

The CDR3, as DNA: TGTGCCAGCAACCGGGACGGAGGCTACAATGAGCAGTTCTTC. Protein product: CASNRDGGYNEQFF. V is TRBV5-6 and J is TRBJ2-1; the D call may be TRBD1 or TRBD2 (5 bases each). The CDR3 is 14 residues long. Germline V lookup: CDR1 SGHDT, CDR2 YYEEEE. Trimming took 6 bases from V and 3 from J, leaving 13 bases between them.

Only a few counts were recorded for this clonotype. This chain uses TRBV9 with TRBJ1-4; D remains unclear. The CDR3 totals 14 residues. CDR1 and CDR2 (germline): SGDLS, YYNGEE. Trimming took off 5 bases at V and 0 bases at J, with 8 bases between the two ends. Here the CDR3 DNA reads TGTGCCAGCAGTGGCGATCCAACTAATGAAAAACTGTTTTTT. Its translation: CASSGDPTNEKLFF.

In its sample, this clonotype was seen a few times. V is TRBV15 and J is TRBJ1-3; D call uncertain. Germline CDR1 LNHNV, CDR2 YYDKDF (reference sequence). V was pared by 0 bases and J by 4 bases, with 10 bases between. The CDR3 consists of 15 residues. CDR3 in DNA: TGTGCCACCAGCAGAGATCGAACTATAGGAAACACCATATATTTT. Translated, it gives CATSRDRTIGNTIYF.